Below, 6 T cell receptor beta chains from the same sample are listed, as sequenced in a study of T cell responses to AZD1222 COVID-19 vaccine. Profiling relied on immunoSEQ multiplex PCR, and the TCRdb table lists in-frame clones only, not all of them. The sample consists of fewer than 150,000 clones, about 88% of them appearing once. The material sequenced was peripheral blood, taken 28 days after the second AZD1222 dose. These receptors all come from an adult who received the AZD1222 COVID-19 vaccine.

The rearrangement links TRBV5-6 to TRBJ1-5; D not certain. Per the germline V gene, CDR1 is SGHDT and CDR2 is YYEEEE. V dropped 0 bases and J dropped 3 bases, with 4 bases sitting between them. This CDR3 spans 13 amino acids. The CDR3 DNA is TGTGCCAGCAGCTTGGGGGTCAATCAGCCCCAGCATTTT. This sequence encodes CASSLGVNQPQHF.

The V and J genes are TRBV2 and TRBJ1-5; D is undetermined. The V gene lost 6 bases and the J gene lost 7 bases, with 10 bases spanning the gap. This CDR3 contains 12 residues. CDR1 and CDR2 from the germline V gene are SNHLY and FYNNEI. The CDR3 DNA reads TGTGCCAGCAGATCACCGGGACAGCCCCAGCATTTT. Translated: CASRSPGQPQHF.

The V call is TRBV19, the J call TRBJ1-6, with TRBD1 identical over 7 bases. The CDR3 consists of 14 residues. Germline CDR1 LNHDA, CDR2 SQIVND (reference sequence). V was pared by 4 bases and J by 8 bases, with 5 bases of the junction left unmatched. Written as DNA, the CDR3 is TGTGCCAGTAGTAATCCAGGGGGAGATTCACCCCTCCACTTT. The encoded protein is CASSNPGGDSPLHF.

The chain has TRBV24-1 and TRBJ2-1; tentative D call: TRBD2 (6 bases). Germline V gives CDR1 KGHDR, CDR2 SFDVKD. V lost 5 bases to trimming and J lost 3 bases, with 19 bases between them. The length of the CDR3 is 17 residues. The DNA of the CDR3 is TGTGCCACCAGTGGGCCCGCGGGAATTCTTAACTACAATGAGCAGTTCTTC. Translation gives CATSGPAGILNYNEQFF.

The CDR3, as DNA: TGCGCCAGCAGTTTCCGTACTACAACTAATGAAAAACTGTTTTTT. Translated: CASSFRTTTNEKLFF. The rearrangement uses TRBV5-1 and TRBJ1-4; D is undetermined. The CDR3 covers 15 residues. Trimming removed 5 bases at V and 0 bases at J, with 11 bases between. Germline values: CDR1 SGHRS, CDR2 YFSETQ. Full variable domain (remainder filled in from reference TRBV5-1 and TRBJ1-4): KAGVTQTPRYLIKTRGQQVTLSCSPISGHRSVSWYQQTPGQGLQFLFEYFSETQRNKGNFPGRFSGRQFSNSRSEMNVSTLELGDSALYLCASSFRTTTNEKLFFGSGTQLSVL.

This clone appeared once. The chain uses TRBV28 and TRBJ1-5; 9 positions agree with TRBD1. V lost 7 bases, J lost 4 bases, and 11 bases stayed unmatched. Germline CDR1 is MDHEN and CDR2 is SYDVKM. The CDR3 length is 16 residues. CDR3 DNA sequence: TGTGCCAGCACCCACGAGGTGGGACAGGGAAATCAGCCCCAGCATTTT. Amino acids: CASTHEVGQGNQPQHF. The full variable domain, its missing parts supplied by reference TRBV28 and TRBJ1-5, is DVKVTQSSRYLVKRTGEKVFLECVQDMDHENMFWYRQDPGLGLRLIYFSYDVKMKEKGDIPEGYSVSREKKERFSLILESASTNQTSMYLCASTHEVGQGNQPQHFGDGTRLSIL.